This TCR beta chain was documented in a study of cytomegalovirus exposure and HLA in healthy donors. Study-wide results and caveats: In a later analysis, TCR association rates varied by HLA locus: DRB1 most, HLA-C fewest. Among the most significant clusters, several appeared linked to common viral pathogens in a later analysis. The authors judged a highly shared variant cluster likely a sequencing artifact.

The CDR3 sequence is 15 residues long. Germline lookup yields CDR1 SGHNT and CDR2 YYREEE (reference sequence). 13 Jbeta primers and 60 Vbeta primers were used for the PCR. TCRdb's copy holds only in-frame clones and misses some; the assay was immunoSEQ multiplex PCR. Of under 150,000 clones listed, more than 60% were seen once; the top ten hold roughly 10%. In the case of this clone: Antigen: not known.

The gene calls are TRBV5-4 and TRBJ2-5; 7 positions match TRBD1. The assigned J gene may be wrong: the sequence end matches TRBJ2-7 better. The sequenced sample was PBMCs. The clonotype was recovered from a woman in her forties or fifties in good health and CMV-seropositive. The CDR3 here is CASSLQTGLPYEQYF. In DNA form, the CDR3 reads TGTGCCAGCAGCTTGCAGACAGGGCTTCCCTACGAGCAGTACTTC.